This T cell receptor (beta chain) was captured by sequencing in a study of identical twins. Germline V gene data show CDR1 as LGHNA and CDR2 as YSLEER. V was shortened by 0 bases and J by 1 base, with 16 bases between the two germline ends. The CDR3 covers 17 residues. This clonotype has ten or more counts. Its antigen is as yet unknown. General observations from the study: Within monozygotic twins, out-of-frame TCR alpha sharing was underestimated by the models. Twins' excess sharing was less marked for out-of-frame beta sequences. Whereas memory repertoires showed no such difference, abundant cord blood beta clonotypes carried fewer insertions.

TCRdb re-derived calls from the 5' RACE reads in MiXCR, one entry per CDR3 protein. Here the sample spans about 210,000 distinct CDR3 sequences, roughly a tenth being singletons. The chain recombines TRBV4-3 with TRBJ2-7; D unresolved. This TCR derives from a woman aged 18-30 years in good health. Sequenced input: memory (CD45RO+) T cells sorted from blood. CDR3 in DNA: TGCGCCAGCAGCCAAGATTTAGTTCAGGTGGGGTCCTACGAGCAGTACTTC. Translated: CASSQDLVQVGSYEQYF.